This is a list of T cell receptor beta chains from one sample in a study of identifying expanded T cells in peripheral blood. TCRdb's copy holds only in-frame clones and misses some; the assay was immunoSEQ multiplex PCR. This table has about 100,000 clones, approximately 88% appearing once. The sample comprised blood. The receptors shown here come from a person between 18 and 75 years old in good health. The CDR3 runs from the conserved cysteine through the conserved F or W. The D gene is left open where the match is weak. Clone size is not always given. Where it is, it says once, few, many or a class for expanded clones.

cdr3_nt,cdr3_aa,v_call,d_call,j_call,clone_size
TGTGCCAGCAGACGAATCCAGGCAGGGACAGATACGCAGTATTTT,CASRRIQAGTDTQYF,TRBV11-3,-,TRBJ2-3,once
TGTGCCAGCAGCTTACAGCGGACAGGGCAGGCCTACGAGCAGTACTTC,CASSLQRTGQAYEQYF,TRBV7-9,TRBD1,TRBJ2-7,-
TGTGCCAGCAGTGTGGGGACCGACAGGGGCAGGGAAGCTTTCTTT,CASSVGTDRGREAFF,TRBV2,TRBD1,TRBJ1-1,-
TGTGCCAGCAGTAACCGACAGGGGTCAGGGTCACCCCTCCACTTT,CASSNRQGSGSPLHF,TRBV28,TRBD1,TRBJ1-6,-
TGTGCCAGCAGCTTGCTCCTACTAGCGGGGAGGACCACAGATACGCAGTATTTT,CASSLLLLAGRTTDTQYF,TRBV5-6,TRBD2,TRBJ2-3,once
TGTGCCAGTAGTATAGTTCTTCCGGGGCAGGTAAACACCGGGGAGCTGTTTTTT,CASSIVLPGQVNTGELFF,TRBV19,-,TRBJ2-2,-
TGCGCCAGCAGCCCCGGCGGGGGCTGGGATCAGCCCCAGCATTTT,CASSPGGGWDQPQHF,TRBV5-1,-,TRBJ1-5,-
TGCGCCAGCAGCTTGCTGGGGGGGTTGGGTTACGAGCAGTACTTC,CASSLLGGLGYEQYF,TRBV5-1,TRBD2,TRBJ2-7,-
TGTGCCTGGAGTGAAGTTAGTCAAGGGAACACTGAAGCTTTCTTT,CAWSEVSQGNTEAFF,TRBV30,-,TRBJ1-1,-
TGTGCCAGCAGTGACACGCTAAACAGGGGCTACGAGCAGTACTTC,CASSDTLNRGYEQYF,TRBV6-1,TRBD1,TRBJ2-7,-
TGTGCCAGCAGGAGGAATAACAACCAAGAGACCCAGTACTTC,CASRRNNNQETQYF,TRBV27,-,TRBJ2-5,-
TGTGCCAGCAGCGCCCGTATGGGGCCCTACAATGAGCAGTTCTTC,CASSARMGPYNEQFF,TRBV9,-,TRBJ2-1,-
TGTGCCAGCAGCCGACTGGGGGGAAACACTGAAGCTTTCTTT,CASSRLGGNTEAFF,TRBV27,-,TRBJ1-1,once
TGTGCCAGTAGTATAGGAGGGACAGGGAACACTGAAGCTTTCTTT,CASSIGGTGNTEAFF,TRBV19,TRBD1,TRBJ1-1,-
TGTGCCAGCAGCCCGGCGCTAGCGGCCGCGGTAGGGTACGAGCAGTACTTC,CASSPALAAAVGYEQYF,TRBV7-2,TRBD2,TRBJ2-7,-
TGTGCCACCAGCAGAGTGGCGGGGGCGGGTTACGAGCAGTACTTC,CATSRVAGAGYEQYF,TRBV15,-,TRBJ2-7,-
TGTGCCAGCAGCTTAGCGGGGACTGAAGCTTTCTTT,CASSLAGTEAFF,TRBV11-3,-,TRBJ1-1,-
TGTGCCAGCAGCACAGGATGGGCTGGGCAGCCCCAGCATTTT,CASSTGWAGQPQHF,TRBV5-6,-,TRBJ1-5,once
TGTGCCAGCTCACCGACTAGTGGAGCGAACTCCCGGGAGCAGTTCTTC,CASSPTSGANSREQFF,TRBV18,-,TRBJ2-1,-
TGTGCCAGCAGTGAAGCGAGCCCGTCACTTTCTGGGGCCAACGTCCTGACTTTC,CASSEASPSLSGANVLTF,TRBV6-1,-,TRBJ2-6,-
TGTGCCAGCAGCTGGACAGGGGATTTCTACGAGCAGTACTTC,CASSWTGDFYEQYF,TRBV7-6,TRBD1,TRBJ2-7,once
TGTGCCAGCAGCCAAGTCGAGGGCCATAATTCACCCCTCCACTTT,CASSQVEGHNSPLHF,TRBV14,-,TRBJ1-6,-
TGTGCCAGCAGCTTGGAGGGCAGCTCTGGAAACACCATATATTTT,CASSLEGSSGNTIYF,TRBV5-5,-,TRBJ1-3,-
TGCAGCGTTGAACCGGTCTTGGGAGAGACCCAGTACTTC,CSVEPVLGETQYF,TRBV29-1,-,TRBJ2-5,once
TGTGCCAGCAGCCCCCCGGACAGATCCTACGAGCAGTACTTC,CASSPPDRSYEQYF,TRBV7-9,-,TRBJ2-7,-
TGTGCCAGCAGCCCAAGTCACAGCCAGCCCCAGCATTTT,CASSPSHSQPQHF,TRBV6-4,-,TRBJ1-5,-
TGTGCCAGCAGCTCCCCTTCTCAGCCCTATGGCTACACCTTC,CASSSPSQPYGYTF,TRBV7-8,-,TRBJ1-2,-
TGTGCAAGTCGCCGGGGGTCAGCTCGTCAGCCCCAGCATTTT,CASRRGSARQPQHF,TRBV12-2,-,TRBJ1-5,-
TGTGCCAGCAGCTTAACCGCTAGCGGGTGGACAGATACGCAGTATTTT,CASSLTASGWTDTQYF,TRBV7-3,TRBD2,TRBJ2-3,-
TGTGCCAGCAGCTTAGGGGATTATGGCTACACCTTC,CASSLGDYGYTF,TRBV11-2,-,TRBJ1-2,-
TGTGCCAGCAGTGCCGCAGGGAATTCACCCCTCCACTTT,CASSAAGNSPLHF,TRBV6-1,-,TRBJ1-6,-
TGTGCCAGCAGCGGACAGGGCGGATTTTTTTTT,CASSGQGGFFF,TRBV9,TRBD1,TRBJ1-4,-
TGTGCCAGCAGCTTCGGGGTTTCGGGAAACACCATATATTTT,CASSFGVSGNTIYF,TRBV11-3,-,TRBJ1-3,-
TGTGCCAGCTCACCAGCCCGGACAGGGGGCGGAAGCACAGATACGCAGTATTTT,CASSPARTGGGSTDTQYF,TRBV18,TRBD1,TRBJ2-3,-
TGTGCCAGCGGAAGGGACAGGGCCAGCCCCTATGGCTACACCTTC,CASGRDRASPYGYTF,TRBV6-1,TRBD1,TRBJ1-2,-
TGTGCCAGCAGCCCAAGCGCCTACGAGCAGTACTTC,CASSPSAYEQYF,TRBV7-2,-,TRBJ2-7,-
TGTGCCAGCAGCCGGGGATTTGGGGAGACCCAGTACTTC,CASSRGFGETQYF,TRBV13,-,TRBJ2-5,-
TGCGCCAGCAGTTCTTCACTAGCGGGGGGGCCTTTCAATACCGAGCAGTACTTC,CASSSSLAGGPFNTEQYF,TRBV10-1,TRBD2,TRBJ2-7,-
TGCGCCAGCAGCGAACAGGGGGCGCTTGGGACCGGGGAGCTGTTTTTT,CASSEQGALGTGELFF,TRBV4-3,TRBD1,TRBJ2-2,-
TGTGCCAGCAGATGGGGGGATGGCTACACCTTC,CASRWGDGYTF,TRBV11-2,-,TRBJ1-2,-
TGCGCCAGCAGTGAAGGTGGCAGGGGCACCGAGCAGTACTTC,CASSEGGRGTEQYF,TRBV10-1,-,TRBJ2-7,-
TGTGCCAGCAGCCGACGTCCCGAGTCATATGGCTACACCTTC,CASSRRPESYGYTF,TRBV6-4,-,TRBJ1-2,once
TGCGCCAGCAGCTTGGCCACAGGGAGCTCCTACGAGCAGTACTTC,CASSLATGSSYEQYF,TRBV5-1,-,TRBJ2-7,-
TGTGCCTGGGGGGGACTAGCGGGAGGGCCACCGAACAATGAGCAGTTCTTC,CAWGGLAGGPPNNEQFF,TRBV30,TRBD2,TRBJ2-1,-
TGTGCCAGCAGCTTAAGAACCGCTAGCAATCAGCCCCAGCATTTT,CASSLRTASNQPQHF,TRBV7-2,-,TRBJ1-5,-
TGTGCCAGCAGCTTAGACGGGAGCTCCTACAATGAGCAGTTCTTC,CASSLDGSSYNEQFF,TRBV7-2,-,TRBJ2-1,-
TGTGCCAGCAGTGAAGGGGGGGCTAATGATGAAAAACTGTTTTTT,CASSEGGANDEKLFF,TRBV6-1,-,TRBJ1-4,-
TGTGCCAGCAGCTTGAGGCCTACGAACGAGCAGTACTTC,CASSLRPTNEQYF,TRBV5-5,-,TRBJ2-7,-
TGTGCCAGCTCACCAGGGAATCCCATGAACACTGAAGCTTTCTTT,CASSPGNPMNTEAFF,TRBV18,-,TRBJ1-1,-